This entry is about one TCR beta chain. This clone was detected once. There is no known antigen for this receptor. The record has no base qualities; no much larger clone is one base away. TCRbeta CDR3 regions were amplified from genomic DNA by means of the immunoSEQ Assay, a bias-controlled multiplex PCR. Regarding the original processing steps: The number of nucleated cells in each sample was estimated by amplification of reference gene primers within the assay. To quantify the absolute abundance of each unique TCRbeta CDR3 rearrangement, sequence reads were collapsed and filtered. For each sample, productive Simpson clonality was calculated by taking the square root of Simpson's diversity index across productive rearrangements. What TCRdb holds here is the immuneACCESS table cut down to in-frame rearrangements. Part of the clones is not present; checked against another copy, under half of the missing clones reflect an unresolved V gene, and the others are unexplained. V, J and clone size are taken as reported in that table, and D and trimming were inferred from the DNA itself. The sample includes 87,000 or so clones, with more than 75% observed a single time. Over 4% of the sample is held by the ten biggest clonotypes.

The CDR1 and CDR2 encoded by the germline V gene are SNHLY and FYNNEI. From the cysteine up to the phenylalanine, the CDR3 has a length of 16 residues. CDR3 DNA is the only sequence kept; it has 48 bases, read in frame from the first base. At the junction V is shortened by 5 bases and J by 7 bases; bases outside the gene matches: 9. This specimen comes from a study of blood T cell repertoires in COVID-19 (TCRdb year 2020). General notes on the study: The collaborator samples originated in the United States, Italy and Spain and spanned the acute and convalescent phases of COVID-19. The samples were drawn from the first 160 participants of the ongoing ImmuneRACE study and from under 1,500 subjects provided by 6 global collaborators. HLA class I and class II types, where available, came from metadata supplied by the sample provider rather than from assay-based typing. The prospective study material was composed of cDNA or gDNA derived from T cells, B-cell-depleted T cells, or PBMCs. A freely available public database, intended as a resource for researchers studying the immune response to SARS-CoV-2, is where the repertoires were released. Deeply sampled blood TCRbeta repertoires from subjects exposed to, actively infected with, or recovered from COVID-19 were included in the dataset. A de-identified subject ID, COVID-19 status, age in years and sex were almost always included in the sample metadata. The study at large found these results: How much clinical and demographic metadata was included differed by source and by participant, and the metadata was provided uncurated.

Collaborating institutions collected whole blood in K2EDTA tubes following their own protocols. For TCRbeta analysis, collaborators shipped samples in one of three forms: frozen whole blood, isolated PBMCs, or DNA extracted from either of those sample types. Source material: peripheral blood. The chain is made from TRBV2 and TRBJ2-2, with 11 junctional bases fitting TRBD1. The TCR was taken from a man aged 40-49 years with acute or convalescent COVID-19. The DNA is TGTGCCAGCAGTCCCCGGACAGGGGGCGCAAGCGGGGAGCTGTTTTTT. Translated, this is CASSPRTGGASGELFF.